This TCR beta chain was profiled in a study of shared clonotypes between healthy human individuals. Study findings and constraints: The sharing of 4% to 5.5% of naive CD4 clonotypes was seen across a handful of donors. Relative to their counterparts shared across all four donors, non-shared clonotypes exhibited diminished generation probabilities.

With regard to this clone: Its antigen remains unidentified.

Germline CDR1 reads MNHNY; CDR2 reads SVGAGI (reference sequence). The CDR3 totals 15 residues. V trimming: 6 bases; J trimming: 7 bases; junction bases outside the gene matches: 12. The table came from immunoSEQ multiplex PCR; TCRdb's copy has only in-frame clones and leaves some out. Here the sample spans roughly 2.5 million clones, over 85% being singletons. The rearrangement joins TRBV6-6 to TRBJ1-5; 7 bases agree with TRBD1. The receptor was derived from a man younger than 35 in good health. Sequenced input: naive CD4+ T cells sorted from blood. The subset is: CD45RA+ positively selected. In nucleotides, the CDR3 is TGTGCCAGCAGCCAGGTTCAGGGGGGGGTACAGCCCCAGCATTTT. This sequence encodes CASSQVQGGVQPQHF.